One sample yielded the 2 T cell receptor beta chains listed below, sequenced in a study of technical replicates of blood from several donors. Method: immunoSEQ multiplex PCR; TCRdb's copy keeps in-frame clones and lacks some. The data contain around 68,000 clones, 95% to 97% of them seen just once; the ten biggest clones take up 0.25% to 0.35%. Sequenced sample: T cells isolated from PBMCs. The receptors derive from a human donor in good health.

The CDR3 is CASSKRAGANSYEQYF. The CDR3 DNA is TGTGCCAGCAGTAAACGAGCGGGTGCAAACTCCTACGAGCAGTACTTC. The gene calls are TRBV27 and TRBJ2-7; D may be TRBD2 (6 bases). The CDR3 extends over 16 amino acids. The V gene's germline CDR1 is MNHEY and CDR2 SMNVEV (reference sequence). The V end lost 5 bases, the J end lost 0 bases, and 17 bases lay between the germline ends.

The V and J genes are TRBV5-6 and TRBJ2-7; 8 bases are a match to TRBD2. The CDR3 spans 15 residues. Germline CDR1 and CDR2: SGHDT and YYEEEE. With 3 bases clipped from V and 5 bases from J, the junction kept 10 bases outside the gene matches. The CDR3 sequence is CASSSEGGRSHEQYF. DNA of the CDR3: TGTGCCAGCAGCTCAGAAGGCGGGAGGAGTCACGAGCAGTACTTC.